Described below is a single T cell receptor (gamma chain) sequence and its context. This clone was observed many times. The specificity of this receptor is unknown. With a far larger clone one base away, a read error is the likely cause. Other DNA sequences from this sample encode an identical CDR3 as well. These data come from a study of γδ T cells in repeated Plasmodium falciparum infection (dated by TCRdb to about 2021). Some background on the complete study: The natural-infection arm enrolled Malian children exposed to intense seasonal malaria transmission, compared against age and gender matched Australian children. Four controlled human malaria infections were administered to several malaria-naive U.S. adults over around 640 days by bites from P. falciparum NF54-infected Anopheles stephensi mosquitoes. Samples from controlled-infection subjects were taken at baseline, just before selected infections, and 21 days after each infection. Malian gammadelta TCR repertoires were analysed cross-sectionally during no-transmission periods and were analysed longitudinally across acute febrile malaria episodes. The study looked at how repeated Plasmodium falciparum infection shapes the human gammadelta T cell repertoire, using both natural infection in Mali and controlled human malaria infection. Results and caveats for the whole study, not just this receptor: Across time and infection, the Vgamma9/Vdelta2+ TCR repertoires showed a highly stable polyclonal makeup, with many TCRgamma sequences overlapping between individuals. Because the controlled-infection cohort was small, analysis of inter-individual variability in gammadelta T cell responses was limited. Compared with the repertoires of Australian children, the Vdelta2-negative gammadelta TCR repertoires of Malian children appeared more clonally expanded, less diverse and less shared. In Vdelta2-negative, largely Vdelta1+, gammadelta TCR repertoires, repeated controlled infections appeared to drive waves of new clonotype selection. Generalizability was limited because the Malian cohort was drawn from a small rural village of predominantly one ethnic group.

Library preparation employed multiplex PCR. For sequencing, an Illumina MiSeq was employed. Every sorted gammadelta T cell sample had both its TCR gamma (TRG) and TCR delta (TRD) chains sequenced. As for the original processing: Repertoire analyses included clonotype tree plots, accumulated frequency of the top 20 clonotypes, diversity index (DI) and D75 metrics. TCRdb reanalyzed the public reads with the CATT caller, and identical DNA sequences were merged afterwards. TCRdb, rather than the study authors, made the V and J calls. Across this sample there are around 25,000 gamma-chain clones, with less than 3.5% seen only once. The ten largest clonotypes hold around a third of the sample. Vgamma9/Vdelta2+ and Vdelta2-negative gammadelta T cell populations were flow-sorted from peripheral blood mononuclear cells for bulk TCR repertoire analysis. The germline V gene supplies CDR1 EGSNGY and CDR2 YDSYNSKV. There are 12 amino acids in the CDR3, from cysteine to phenylalanine inclusive. The kept DNA is CDR3 alone, 36 bases in frame from the first base. Clipping removes 1 base from V and 7 bases from J, with 4 as the unmatched junction base count.

Sequences were obtained from gamma-delta T cells from blood. The chain was built from TRGV2 and TRGJ1 or TRGJ2. The TCR originated in a pool of human donors (malaria-infected and uninfected, not separated). The bases are TGTGCCACCTGGGACGGTTACTATAAGAAACTCTTT. It encodes CATWDGYYKKLF.